Given below is one TCR beta chain in context. Its cognate antigen is unknown. Germline values: CDR1 SGHTA, CDR2 FQGTGA. The CDR3 is 18 amino acids. The V and J ends lost 3 bases and 0 bases, in that order; junction bases with no gene match: 9. This sample stems from a study of cytomegalovirus exposure and HLA in healthy donors. Broader study findings: A later analysis reportedly found fewer N-insertions in an Asian-associated ancestry cluster than the approximately 700-donor mean. Within a later analysis, the majority of CMV-associated TCR beta chains appeared HLA-restricted. Beyond CMV serostatus, there was no information to go on about immune exposure. Per published reports, the classifier diagnosed cytomegalovirus status with high specificity and sensitivity.

The study ran its PCR with 60 Vbeta and 13 Jbeta primers. Sequencing used immunoSEQ multiplex PCR; TCRdb keeps in-frame clones, though not all of them. Among around 67,000 clones listed, about 61% were seen once. Sample: PBMCs. The sequence was obtained from a woman aged 45-65 years in good health and CMV-seronegative. This rearrangement joins TRBV7-3 to TRBJ2-3; 10 bases match TRBD2. Here the CDR3 reads CASSFQIVAGGSTDTQYF. CDR3 nucleotide sequence: TGTGCCAGCAGCTTCCAGATAGTAGCGGGAGGCAGCACAGATACGCAGTATTTT.